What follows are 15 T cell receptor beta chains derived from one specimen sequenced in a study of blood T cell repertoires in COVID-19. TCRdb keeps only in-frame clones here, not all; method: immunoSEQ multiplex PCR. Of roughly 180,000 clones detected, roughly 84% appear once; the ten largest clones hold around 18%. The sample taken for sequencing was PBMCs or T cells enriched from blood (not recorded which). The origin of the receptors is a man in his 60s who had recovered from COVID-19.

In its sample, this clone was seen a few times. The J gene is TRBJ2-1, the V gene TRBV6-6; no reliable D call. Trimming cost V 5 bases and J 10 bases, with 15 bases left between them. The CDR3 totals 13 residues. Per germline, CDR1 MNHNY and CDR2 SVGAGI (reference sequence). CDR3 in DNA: TGTGCCAGCAGTCAACATGCGACCGGGGAGCAGTTCTTC. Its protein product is CASSQHATGEQFF.

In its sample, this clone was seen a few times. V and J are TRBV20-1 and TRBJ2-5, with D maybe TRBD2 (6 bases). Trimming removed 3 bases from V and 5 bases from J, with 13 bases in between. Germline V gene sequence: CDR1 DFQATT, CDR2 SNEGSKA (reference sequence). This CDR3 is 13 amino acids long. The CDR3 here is CSASPSVTETQYF. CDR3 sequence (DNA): TGCAGTGCTAGTCCTAGCGTAACCGAGACCCAGTACTTC.

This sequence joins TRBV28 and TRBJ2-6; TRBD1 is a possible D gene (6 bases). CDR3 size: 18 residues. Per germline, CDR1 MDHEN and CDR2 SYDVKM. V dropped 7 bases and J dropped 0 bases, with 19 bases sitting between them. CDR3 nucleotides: TGTGCCAGCATCGGGTTACGGGACAAAGTCTCTGGGGCCAACGTCCTGACTTTC. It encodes CASIGLRDKVSGANVLTF.

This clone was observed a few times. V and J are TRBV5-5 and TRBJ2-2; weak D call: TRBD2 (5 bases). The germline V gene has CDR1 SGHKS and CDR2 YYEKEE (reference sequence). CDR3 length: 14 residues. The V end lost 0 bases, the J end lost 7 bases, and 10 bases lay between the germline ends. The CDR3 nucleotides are TGTGCCAGCAGCTTGGGAGGAGGTGGCGGGGAGCTGTTTTTT. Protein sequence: CASSLGGGGGELFF.

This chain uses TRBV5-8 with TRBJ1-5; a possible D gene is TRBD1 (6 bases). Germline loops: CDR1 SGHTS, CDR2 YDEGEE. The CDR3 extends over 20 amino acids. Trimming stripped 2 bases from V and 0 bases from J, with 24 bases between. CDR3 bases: TGTGCCAGCAGCTTCCTCTTCGGCCGAGGGGGGGGTATTAGCAATCAGCCCCAGCATTTT. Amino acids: CASSFLFGRGGGISNQPQHF.

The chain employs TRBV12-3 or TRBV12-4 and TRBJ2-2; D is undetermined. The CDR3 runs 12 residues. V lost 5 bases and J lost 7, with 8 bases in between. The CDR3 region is CASSTIYGELFF. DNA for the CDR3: TGTGCCAGCAGTACTATTTACGGGGAGCTGTTTTTT.

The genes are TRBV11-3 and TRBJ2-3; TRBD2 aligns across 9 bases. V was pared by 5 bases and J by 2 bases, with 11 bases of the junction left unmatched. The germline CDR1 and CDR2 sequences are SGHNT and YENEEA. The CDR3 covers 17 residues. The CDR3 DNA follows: TGTGCCAGCAGCACTAGGACGGGCGGGGGGGCCACAGATACGCAGTATTTT. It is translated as CASSTRTGGGATDTQYF.

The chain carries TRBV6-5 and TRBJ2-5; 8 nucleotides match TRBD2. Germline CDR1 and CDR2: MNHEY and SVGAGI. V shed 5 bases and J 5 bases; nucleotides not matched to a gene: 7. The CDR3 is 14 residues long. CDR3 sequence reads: CASSTGGAGETQYF. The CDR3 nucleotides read TGTGCCAGCAGTACCGGGGGGGCTGGGGAGACCCAGTACTTC.

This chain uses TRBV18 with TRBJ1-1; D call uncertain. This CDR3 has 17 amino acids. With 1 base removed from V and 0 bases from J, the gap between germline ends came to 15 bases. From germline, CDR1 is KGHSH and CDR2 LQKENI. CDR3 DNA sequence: TGTGCCAGCTCACCACGTACAGCTTCTACCATGAACACTGAAGCTTTCTTT. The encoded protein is CASSPRTASTMNTEAFF.

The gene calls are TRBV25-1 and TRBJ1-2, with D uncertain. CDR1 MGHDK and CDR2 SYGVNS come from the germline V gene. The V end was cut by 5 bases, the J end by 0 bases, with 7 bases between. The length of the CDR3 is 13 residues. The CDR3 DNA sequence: TGTGCCAGCAGTCTGCAGGCTAACTATGGCTACACCTTC. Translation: CASSLQANYGYTF.

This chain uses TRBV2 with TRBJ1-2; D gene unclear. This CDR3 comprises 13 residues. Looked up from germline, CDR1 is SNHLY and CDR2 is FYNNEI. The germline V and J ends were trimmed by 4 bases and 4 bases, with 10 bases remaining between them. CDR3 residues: CASSVWPSYGYTF. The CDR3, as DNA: TGTGCCAGCAGTGTTTGGCCCTCCTATGGCTACACCTTC.

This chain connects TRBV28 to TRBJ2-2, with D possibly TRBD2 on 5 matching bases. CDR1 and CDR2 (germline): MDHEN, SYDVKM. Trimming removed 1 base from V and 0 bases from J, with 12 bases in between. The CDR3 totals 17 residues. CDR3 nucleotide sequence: TGTGCCAGCAGTTTATTTGTGCCGGGGACGAACACCGGGGAGCTGTTTTTT. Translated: CASSLFVPGTNTGELFF.

DNA for the CDR3: TGTGCCAGCAGCTTCAACGAGAATTCCCATGGCTACACCTTC. This gives the protein CASSFNENSHGYTF. The V call is TRBV7-8, the J call TRBJ1-2; D ambiguous. Germline CDR1 is SGHVS and CDR2 is FQNEAQ. The CDR3 spans 14 residues. V lost 3 bases to trimming and J lost 6 bases, with 14 bases between them.

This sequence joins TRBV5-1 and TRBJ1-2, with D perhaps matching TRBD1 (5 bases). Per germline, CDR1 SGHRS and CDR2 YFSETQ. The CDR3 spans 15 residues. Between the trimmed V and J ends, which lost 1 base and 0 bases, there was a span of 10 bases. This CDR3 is CASSLRTPSNYGYTF. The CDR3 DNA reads TGCGCCAGCAGCTTGCGGACACCCTCTAACTATGGCTACACCTTC. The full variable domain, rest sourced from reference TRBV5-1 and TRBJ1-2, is KAGVTQTPRYLIKTRGQQVTLSCSPISGHRSVSWYQQTPGQGLQFLFEYFSETQRNKGNFPGRFSGRQFSNSRSEMNVSTLELGDSALYLCASSLRTPSNYGYTFGSGTRLTVV.

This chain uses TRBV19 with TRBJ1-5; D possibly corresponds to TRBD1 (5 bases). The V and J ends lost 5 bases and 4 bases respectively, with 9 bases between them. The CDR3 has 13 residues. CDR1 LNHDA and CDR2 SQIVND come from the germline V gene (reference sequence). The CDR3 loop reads CASSAGQNQPQHF. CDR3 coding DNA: TGTGCCAGTAGTGCAGGGCAAAATCAGCCCCAGCATTTT.